Shown below are 9 T cell receptor beta chains from a single sample sequenced in a study of blood T cell repertoires in COVID-19. The table came from immunoSEQ multiplex PCR; TCRdb's copy has only in-frame clones and leaves some out. The sample records 75,000 or so clones, roughly 84% being singletons. Sequencing input: peripheral blood. These receptors originate from a man aged 45-60 years with acute or convalescent COVID-19.

The chain employs TRBV15 and TRBJ2-7, with unresolved D. Trimming removed 4 bases at V and 1 base at J, with 8 bases between. CDR3 length: 13 residues. Germline CDR1 and CDR2: LNHNV and YYDKDF (reference sequence). CDR3 residues: CATSTLYSYEQYF. CDR3 coding DNA: TGTGCCACCAGCACGCTCTATTCCTACGAGCAGTACTTC.

The gene calls are TRBV24-1 and TRBJ2-2; 11 positions agree with TRBD1. CDR1 KGHDR and CDR2 SFDVKD come from the germline V gene. CDR3 size: 19 residues. The junction had 8 bases not matched to a gene; V was cut back by 3 bases and J by 0 bases. The CDR3 protein is CATSDPRGDRGSNTGELFF. In DNA form, the CDR3 reads TGTGCCACCAGTGATCCAAGAGGGGACAGGGGGTCGAACACCGGGGAGCTGTTTTTT.

The chain is built from TRBV27 and TRBJ1-1; D is uncertain. Trimming left V 6 bases short and J 0 bases short, with 17 bases between. This CDR3 spans 16 amino acids. Germline V gene lookup returns CDR1 MNHEY and CDR2 SMNVEV (reference sequence). The CDR3 protein is CASSRKDTNMNTEAFF. As DNA, the CDR3 is TGTGCCAGCAGCCGAAAAGATACTAACATGAACACTGAAGCTTTCTTT.

This clone was found a few times. The J gene is TRBJ1-6, the V gene TRBV6-5; 8 nucleotides agree with TRBD1. After removal of 5 bases from V and 9 bases from J, the junction contained 6 bases not matched to a gene. The CDR3 length is 14 residues. Germline V CDR1 and CDR2: MNHEY, SVGAGI. CDR3 bases: TGTGCCAGCAGTCGTGGACAGGGCGCTTCACCCCTCCACTTT. Translation gives CASSRGQGASPLHF.

The rearrangement links TRBV3-1 (or the pseudogene TRBV3-2) to TRBJ2-3; TRBD2 is a possible D gene (5 bases). This CDR3 comprises 15 residues. V lost 4 bases to trimming and J lost 3 bases, with 14 bases between them. Germline V lookup: CDR1 LGHDT, CDR2 YNNKEL (reference sequence). The DNA for the CDR3 is TGTGCCAGCAGCCTACGGGAAAGAGGGACAGATACGCAGTATTTT. This translates into CASSLRERGTDTQYF.

The rearrangement joins TRBV18 to TRBJ1-6; 7 bases line up with TRBD1. This CDR3 has 14 residues. V was clipped by 3 bases and J by 7 bases; unmatched bases: 3. Per germline, CDR1 KGHSH and CDR2 LQKENI. This CDR3 is CASSPGTANSPLHF. CDR3 sequence (DNA): TGTGCCAGCTCACCCGGGACAGCCAATTCACCCCTCCACTTT. The full variable domain, in which reference TRBV18 and TRBJ1-6 provide the parts outside the CDR3, is NAGVMQNPRHLVRRRGQEARLRCSPMKGHSHVYWYRQLPEEGLKFMVYLQKENIIDESGMPKERFSAEFPKEGPSILRIQQVVRGDSAAYFCASSPGTANSPLHFGNGTRLTVT.

This rearrangement joins TRBV28 to TRBJ2-1; D is perhaps TRBD1 (6 bases). There are 15 residues in the CDR3. The V and J ends lost 6 bases and 2 bases respectively, with 14 bases between them. The germline CDR1 and CDR2 sequences are MDHEN and SYDVKM. The CDR3, as DNA: TGTGCCAGCAGACAGGGCCCTAATCCCTACAATGAGCAGTTCTTC. Translation gives CASRQGPNPYNEQFF.

The rearrangement joins TRBV7-2 to TRBJ1-3; the D is unclear. This CDR3 is built from 14 residues. CDR1 and CDR2 from the germline V gene are SGHTA and FQGNSA. Trimming cost V 2 bases and J 3 bases, with 8 bases left between them. For the CDR3, the DNA is TGTGCCAGCAGCTTATGGCAGGATGGAAACACCATATATTTT. It translates to CASSLWQDGNTIYF.

The chain is built from TRBV12-3 or TRBV12-4 and TRBJ2-5, with D perhaps TRBD1 (6 bases). The length of the CDR3 is 13 residues. Trimming removed 5 bases from V and 4 bases from J, with 11 bases in between. The CDR3 protein is CASSRARGETQYF. The CDR3 nucleotides read TGTGCCAGCAGTCGTGCCAGGGGAGAGACCCAGTACTTC.